The source of this T cell receptor beta chain is a study of T cells after yellow fever vaccination. J lost 3 bases, V lost 4 bases, and 4 bases had no gene match. This CDR3 comprises 14 residues. Germline V gene lookup returns CDR1 LGHNA and CDR2 YSLEER. This clonotype has a handful of counts. TCRdb re-called the 5' RACE reads with MiXCR, one entry per CDR3 protein. The sample holds 160,000 or so distinct CDR3 sequences, almost 7% seen once. This chain connects TRBV4-3 to TRBJ1-2, with TRBD1 matching 8 bases. This receptor was obtained from a man aged 18 to 35 who received the YFV17D yellow fever vaccine. The specimen comprised CD4+ T cells sorted from PBMCs, sampled less than 6 days after the first yellow fever vaccination. CDR3 nucleotides: TGCGCCAGCAGCCCCCAGGGGGCACACTATGGCTACACCTTC. Its protein is CASSPQGAHYGYTF.